Each of the 2 T cell receptor beta chains below was sequenced from the same sample in a study of T cell clonotyping in hematopoietic cell transplantation. The protocol was immunoSEQ multiplex PCR, while the TCRdb copy is restricted to in-frame clones and leaves out a portion. The sample has 5,800 or so clones; 77% are singletons. The sequencing here drew on PBMCs, taken 100 days after allogeneic stem cell transplant. These receptors were taken from a male patient aged 50 to 59 who had an allogeneic stem cell transplant from an unrelated donor, so the T cells may come from the graft donor. Some clones in this sample may be carry-over from other donors' samples.

This clone was picked up one time. This rearrangement joins TRBV30 to TRBJ2-7, with D perhaps matching TRBD1 (6 bases). Germline V gives CDR1 GTSNPN, CDR2 SVGIG (reference sequence). V was pared by 5 bases and J by 3 bases, with 17 bases between. The CDR3 contains 14 residues. The CDR3 nucleotides are TGTGCCTGGTCCCTTGGGGGCTATATCTACGAGCAGTACTTC. Protein product: CAWSLGGYIYEQYF.

V and J are TRBV29-1 and TRBJ2-3; the match to TRBD2 covers 12 bases. V dropped 6 bases and J dropped 0; count of bases not matched to a gene: 7. The length of the CDR3 is 16 residues. CDR1 and CDR2 (germline): SQVTM, ANQGSEA. Written as DNA, the CDR3 is TGCAGCGTAGTAACTAGCGGGAGGAAAAGCACAGATACGCAGTATTTT. It specifies CSVVTSGRKSTDTQYF.